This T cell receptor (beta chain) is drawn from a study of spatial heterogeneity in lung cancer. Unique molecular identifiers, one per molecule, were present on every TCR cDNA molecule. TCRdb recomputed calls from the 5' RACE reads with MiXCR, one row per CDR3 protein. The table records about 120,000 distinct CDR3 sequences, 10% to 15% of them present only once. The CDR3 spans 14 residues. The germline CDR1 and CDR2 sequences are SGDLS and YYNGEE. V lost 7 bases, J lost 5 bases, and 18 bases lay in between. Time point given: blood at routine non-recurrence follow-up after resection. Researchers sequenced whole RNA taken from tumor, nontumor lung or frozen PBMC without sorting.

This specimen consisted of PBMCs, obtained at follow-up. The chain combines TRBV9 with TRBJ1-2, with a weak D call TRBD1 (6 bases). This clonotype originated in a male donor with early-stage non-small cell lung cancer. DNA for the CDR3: TGTGCCAGCGGGCCGCCAGGGGCAGGATATGGCTACACCTTC. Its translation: CASGPPGAGYGYTF. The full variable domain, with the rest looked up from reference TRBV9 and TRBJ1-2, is DSGVTQTPKHLITATGQRVTLRCSPRSGDLSVYWYQQSLDQGLQFLIQYYNGEERAKGNILERFSAQQFPDLHSELNLSSLELGDSALYFCASGPPGAGYGYTFGSGTRLTVV.